Shown below are 23 T cell receptor beta chains from a single sample sequenced in a study of CD8 T cells in ankylosing spondylitis. Each CDR3 protein gets one entry after TCRdb re-called the 5' RACE reads with MiXCR. This sample has approximately 100,000 distinct CDR3 sequences, with about 8.3% found just once. The sequencing sample was made of blood, either unsorted or a sorted T cell fraction (not recorded which). The receptors originated from a male donor with ankylosing spondylitis or in good health (not recorded which).

This clonotype was detected many times. The genes are TRBV4-3 and TRBJ2-2; D is possibly TRBD1 or TRBD2 (5 bases each). The germline gives CDR1 LGHNA, CDR2 YSLEER. The CDR3 loop spans 16 amino acids. V shed 0 bases and J shed 7 bases, with 15 bases lying between them. The DNA for the CDR3 is TGCGCCAGCAGCCAAGAAGGGACCCCACTAGGCGGGGAGCTGTTTTTT. Amino acids: CASSQEGTPLGGELFF.

This clonotype appeared many times. The V call is TRBV12-3 or TRBV12-4, the J call TRBJ1-2; no clear D. Trimming cost V 6 bases and J 4 bases, with 6 bases left between them. This CDR3 is 11 amino acids long. The DNA for the CDR3 is TGTGCCAGCAGAGGCCTCTATGGCTACACCTTC. It yields the protein CASRGLYGYTF.

This clonotype was picked up a small number of times. This sequence joins TRBV5-1 and TRBJ2-6; 7 bases agree with TRBD1. Germline values: CDR1 SGHRS, CDR2 YFSETQ. With V trimmed by 5 bases and J by 1 base, 3 bases remained unmatched. CDR3 size: 15 residues. The CDR3 coding sequence is TGCGCCAGCAGGCACAGGGGATCTGGGGCCAACGTCCTGACTTTC. It translates to CASRHRGSGANVLTF.

The sample holds many counts of this clonotype. This sequence joins TRBV12-3 or TRBV12-4 and TRBJ2-2; possibly TRBD1 or TRBD2 for D (5 bases each). The V gene lost 6 bases and the J gene lost 5 bases, with 28 bases spanning the gap. The CDR3 has 19 residues. The CDR3 protein is CASRPSVALGPEGTGELFF. The CDR3 nucleotides are TGTGCCAGCAGGCCATCCGTTGCCCTGGGCCCCGAGGGGACCGGGGAGCTGTTTTTT.

Only a few counts were recorded for this clonotype. The chain combines TRBV7-6 with TRBJ2-1; D possibly uses TRBD1 or TRBD2 (5 bases each). Germline V lookup: CDR1 SGHVS, CDR2 FNYEAQ. The CDR3 contains 13 residues. Trimming cost V 5 bases and J 4 bases, with 9 bases left between them. The CDR3 sequence is CASSTGPYNEQFF. CDR3 bases: TGTGCCAGCAGCACGGGACCTTACAATGAGCAGTTCTTC.

This clonotype was picked up a small number of times. The chain employs TRBV20-1 and TRBJ2-2; weak D call: TRBD2 (6 bases). The CDR3 loop spans 12 amino acids. CDR1 and CDR2 (germline): DFQATT, SNEGSKA (reference sequence). Trimming took 5 bases from V and 8 from J, leaving 12 bases between them. The CDR3 DNA reads as TGCAGTGCTGGTGCCCGGGGGGGGGAGCTGTTTTTT. Protein sequence: CSAGARGGELFF.

This clonotype has at least ten counts. The chain carries TRBV9 and TRBJ2-7, with D unclear. CDR1 is SGDLS and CDR2 is YYNGEE in the germline V gene. Trimming stripped 0 bases from V and 5 bases from J, with 12 bases between. The length of the CDR3 is 14 residues. CDR3 region: CASSVGITTDEQYF. Here the CDR3 DNA reads TGTGCCAGCAGCGTAGGTATTACTACGGACGAGCAGTACTTC.

This clonotype came up many times. The V call is TRBV18, the J call TRBJ2-7; 9 bases are shared with TRBD1. This CDR3 contains 15 residues. J gave up 3 bases and V 6 bases, and 9 bases lay outside the gene matches. The germline V gene has CDR1 KGHSH and CDR2 LQKENI. CDR3 coding DNA: TGTGCCAGCTCCCTCGGGGGACAGGGTAGCTACGAGCAGTACTTC. Translation: CASSLGGQGSYEQYF.

Concerning this clonotype itself: A read error is possible here, since a much larger clone lies one base away. The rearrangement uses TRBV11-2 and TRBJ2-2; 7 bases line up with TRBD1. This CDR3 comprises 14 residues. Germline assignment: CDR1 SGHAT and CDR2 FQNNGV. The CDR3 sequence is CASSYRGRTGELLF. DNA for the CDR3: TGTGCCAGCAGCTACAGGGGACGTACCGGGGAGCTGCTTTTT.

This chain uses TRBV18 with TRBJ2-7; the match to TRBD1 covers 9 bases. The CDR3 loop spans 15 amino acids. CDR1 is KGHSH and CDR2 is LQKENI in the germline V gene. The junction had 7 bases not matched to a gene; V was cut back by 2 bases and J by 5 bases. The CDR3 reads CASSPLRTGENEQYF. The CDR3 DNA reads TGTGCCAGCTCACCATTGAGGACAGGGGAAAACGAGCAGTACTTC.

This clonotype showed up many times. The chain uses TRBV24-1 and TRBJ2-1, with D tentatively TRBD1 or TRBD2 (5 bases each). CDR1 is KGHDR, CDR2 SFDVKD, per germline. The CDR3 is 14 residues long. Deletions cut 0 bases from V and 9 bases from J, with 11 bases between. The CDR3: CATSDLLPGSEQFF. The CDR3 region has the DNA TGTGCCACCAGTGATTTGCTCCCAGGGAGTGAGCAGTTCTTC.

This clonotype was counted many times. CDR3 sequence (DNA): TGCAGTGCTAGAGTAAGGGGGACAGGGAACACTGAAGCTTTCTTT. Protein sequence: CSARVRGTGNTEAFF. The chain recombines TRBV20-1 with TRBJ1-1, with TRBD1 matching 8 bases. Trimming cost V 1 base and J 1 base; bases outside gene matches: 5. The CDR3 totals 15 residues. The germline V gene has CDR1 DFQATT and CDR2 SNEGSKA (reference sequence).

This clonotype has at least ten counts. The chain carries TRBV5-1 and TRBJ2-3; 8 nucleotides line up with TRBD2. CDR1 SGHRS and CDR2 YFSETQ come from the germline V gene. There are 15 residues in the CDR3. V shed 1 base and J 5 bases; nucleotides not matched to a gene: 6. The CDR3 DNA sequence: TGCGCCAGCAGCTTGACGGGAGGGCTGGTAGATACGCAGTATTTT. Encoded protein: CASSLTGGLVDTQYF. The full variable domain, its missing parts supplied by reference TRBV5-1 and TRBJ2-3, is KAGVTQTPRYLIKTRGQQVTLSCSPISGHRSVSWYQQTPGQGLQFLFEYFSETQRNKGNFPGRFSGRQFSNSRSEMNVSTLELGDSALYLCASSLTGGLVDTQYFGPGTRLTVL.

This clonotype has at least ten counts. V and J are TRBV12-3 or TRBV12-4 and TRBJ2-2; weak D call: TRBD1 (6 bases). Deletions cut 5 bases from V and 6 bases from J, with 16 bases between. CDR3 size: 15 residues. For the CDR3, the DNA is TGTGCCAGCAGTCCCCGGACAGTTTGGGCCGGGGAGCTGTTTTTT. This codes for CASSPRTVWAGELFF.

This clonotype has a count of ten or more. The chain joins TRBV27 to TRBJ1-5; D not resolved. V was shortened by 6 bases and J by 6 bases, with 15 bases between the two germline ends. The length of the CDR3 is 14 residues. Germline V gene lookup returns CDR1 MNHEY and CDR2 SMNVEV (reference sequence). CDR3 loop: CASRRGAPGQPQHF. The CDR3 bases are TGTGCCAGCAGGCGGGGAGCCCCGGGTCAGCCCCAGCATTTT.

This clonotype was detected ten times or more. The rearrangement joins TRBV11-2 to TRBJ2-1, with D uncertain. CDR1 and CDR2 (germline): SGHAT, FQNNGV. V lost 4 bases, J lost 2 bases, and 18 bases lay in between. The CDR3 consists of 17 residues. The CDR3 sequence is CASSSLETVGPYNEQFF. In DNA form, the CDR3 reads TGTGCCAGCAGCTCCCTCGAGACGGTGGGTCCCTACAATGAGCAGTTCTTC.

This clonotype was detected many times. The chain is built from TRBV10-3 and TRBJ2-7, with TRBD1 as a possible D gene (5 bases). The CDR3 length is 14 residues. The germline CDR1 and CDR2 sequences are ENHRY and SYGVKD. V was clipped by 10 bases and J by 2 bases, with 18 bases between them. CDR3 protein: CASRWAGPTYEQYF. The CDR3 region has the DNA TGTGCCAGCAGGTGGGCAGGGCCAACCTACGAGCAGTACTTC.

In this sample, this clonotype turned up many times. The V and J genes are TRBV20-1 and TRBJ1-5; the D gene is possibly TRBD1 (5 bases). Trimming left V 3 bases short and J 1 base short, with 13 bases between. The germline gives CDR1 DFQATT, CDR2 SNEGSKA (reference sequence). The CDR3 contains 15 residues. The CDR3 sequence: CSARRGVMSNQPQHF. CDR3 sequence (DNA): TGCAGTGCTAGGCGGGGGGTAATGAGCAATCAGCCCCAGCATTTT.

This clonotype was observed many times. The chain joins TRBV20-1 to TRBJ1-2; D unresolved. The germline V gene encodes CDR1 DFQATT and CDR2 SNEGSKA (reference sequence). Trimming pared 4 bases from V and 8 bases from J, leaving 26 bases between. The CDR3 length is 16 residues. The chain's CDR3 is CSAIVGVEGPRFGYTF. The CDR3, as DNA: TGCAGTGCTATTGTAGGTGTAGAAGGGCCCCGCTTCGGCTACACCTTC.

This clonotype was picked up many times. The rearrangement links TRBV5-1 to TRBJ2-1, with D possibly being TRBD1 (6 bases). V was pared by 4 bases and J by 4 bases, with 9 bases between. CDR1 is SGHRS and CDR2 is YFSETQ in the germline V gene. The CDR3 runs to 13 residues. The CDR3 region is CASSRDTYNEQFF. As DNA, the CDR3 is TGCGCCAGCAGCAGGGACACTTACAATGAGCAGTTCTTC.

As concerns this clonotype: Possible read error: a much larger clone is one base away. This chain joins TRBV6-1 and TRBJ2-2, with D possibly matching TRBD2 (5 bases). The germline V gene has CDR1 MNHNS and CDR2 SASEGT. This CDR3 is built from 16 residues. CDR3 in amino acids: CASSEMHTPGTGEPFF. For the CDR3, the DNA is TGTGCCAGCTCGGAGATGCATACACCGGGCACCGGGGAGCCGTTTTTT.

Many counts were recorded for this clonotype. The chain combines TRBV29-1 with TRBJ1-2; 9 bases map to TRBD1. Trimming took 3 bases from V and 4 from J; bases not matched to a gene: 6. This CDR3 region has 14 residues. Germline V gene lookup returns CDR1 SQVTM and CDR2 ANQGSEA. The CDR3 loop is CSVDPWDRVYGYTF. Here the CDR3 DNA reads TGCAGCGTTGACCCGTGGGACAGGGTCTATGGCTACACCTTC.

This clonotype showed up many times. V is TRBV7-8 and J is TRBJ2-1; 10 nucleotides match TRBD2. CDR1 and CDR2 (germline): SGHVS, FQNEAQ. The CDR3 totals 16 residues. V dropped 5 bases and J dropped 6; count of bases not matched to a gene: 10. CDR3 sequence reads: CASSLRTSGFGNEQFF. Here the CDR3 DNA reads TGTGCCAGCAGCCTTAGGACTAGCGGTTTTGGCAATGAGCAGTTCTTC.